These T cell receptor beta chains were read from a single sample in a study of blood T cell repertoires in COVID-19. Sequenced by immunoSEQ multiplex PCR; TCRdb stores in-frame clones only, minus some. The sample consists of 140,000 to 150,000 clones, roughly 80% of them appearing once. Sequencing was performed on PBMCs or T cells enriched from blood (not recorded which). These receptors were obtained from a woman aged 45 to 65 who had recovered from COVID-19. Each CDR3 is given with its conserved first and last residue. Fields, in order: D gene, V gene, J gene, clone size, CDR3 protein, CDR3 DNA. A D gene is named only where the DNA matches it firmly. Not all rows give a size; the values are once, few, many and, for expanded clones, a class.

-	TRBV5-1	TRBJ2-1	-	CASSGGFLSYNEQFF	TGCGCCAGCAGCGGGGGGTTCCTCTCCTACAATGAGCAGTTCTTC
-	TRBV28	TRBJ2-7	-	CASSLWSYEQYF	TGTGCCAGCAGTTTATGGAGTTACGAGCAGTACTTC
TRBD2	TRBV5-4	TRBJ2-1	-	CASSLSLAASYNEQFF	TGTGCCAGCAGCTTGTCTCTAGCGGCCTCCTACAATGAGCAGTTCTTC
-	TRBV12-3/TRBV12-4	TRBJ2-1	-	CASSPTNEQFF	TGTGCCAGCAGCCCTACCAATGAGCAGTTCTTC
-	TRBV11-2	TRBJ1-2	few	CASSLLEQNYGYTF	TGTGCCAGCAGCTTATTGGAACAGAACTATGGCTACACCTTC
-	TRBV28	TRBJ1-4	-	CAAGSDIATNEKLFF	TGTGCCGCCGGGAGTGACATTGCAACTAATGAAAAACTGTTTTTT
TRBD1	TRBV6-5	TRBJ1-1	-	CASSYQGGGTEAFF	TGTGCCAGCAGTTATCAAGGGGGCGGCACTGAAGCTTTCTTT
TRBD2	TRBV24-1	TRBJ2-2	-	CATTTSPGTSDSGELFF	TGTGCCACCACCACTTCGCCCGGGACTAGCGATTCCGGGGAGCTGTTTTTT
-	TRBV11-2	TRBJ2-1	-	CASSFDFYNEQFF	TGTGCCAGCAGCTTCGACTTCTACAATGAGCAGTTCTTC
TRBD1	TRBV18	TRBJ2-7	-	CASSPEIQGVTWYF	TGTGCCAGCTCACCGGAGATACAGGGGGTTACTTGGTACTTC
-	TRBV2	TRBJ2-5	-	CASSGTVRETQYF	TGTGCCAGCAGTGGGACAGTCCGCGAGACCCAGTACTTC
-	TRBV5-4	TRBJ2-4	-	CASSSTGSLAKNIQYF	TGTGCCAGCAGTAGTACAGGATCCTTAGCCAAAAACATTCAGTACTTC
-	TRBV9	TRBJ2-1	once	CASSVAGDSYNEQFF	TGTGCCAGCAGCGTAGCGGGGGACTCCTACAATGAGCAGTTCTTC
-	TRBV7-6	TRBJ2-2	few	CASNGGAEGLTNTGELFF	TGTGCCAGCAACGGTGGGGCGGAGGGTCTCACGAACACCGGGGAGCTGTTTTTT
-	TRBV28	TRBJ1-5	-	CASTREQGTLRGNQPQHF	TGTGCCAGCACCAGGGAACAGGGCACACTTCGCGGGAATCAGCCCCAGCATTTT
-	TRBV28	TRBJ2-1	-	CASSADSLSSYNEQFF	TGTGCCAGCAGTGCGGACAGCCTTAGCTCCTACAATGAGCAGTTCTTC
TRBD1	TRBV3-1/TRBV3-2	TRBJ2-3	-	CASSQEGTGVPDTQYF	TGTGCCAGCAGCCAAGAGGGGACAGGGGTCCCAGATACGCAGTATTTT
-	TRBV3-1/TRBV3-2	TRBJ2-3	-	CASSRSVVASTDTQYF	TGTGCCAGCAGCCGCAGCGTGGTCGCTAGCACAGATACGCAGTATTTT
-	TRBV15	TRBJ1-5	-	CATSRPGGTSNQPQHF	TGTGCCACCAGCAGGCCGGGGGGAACTAGCAATCAGCCCCAGCATTTT
-	TRBV5-5	TRBJ1-5	-	CASSWAPTGNQPQHF	TGTGCCAGCAGCTGGGCCCCTACGGGCAATCAGCCCCAGCATTTT
-	TRBV19	TRBJ2-1	-	CASSPDSASYNEQFF	TGTGCCAGTAGTCCGGACAGTGCCTCCTACAATGAGCAGTTCTTC
-	TRBV7-2	TRBJ1-1	-	CASSLGGGGNTEAFF	TGTGCCAGCAGCTTAGGAGGCGGGGGGAACACTGAAGCTTTCTTT
TRBD2	TRBV28	TRBJ2-3	-	CASRSPGLAGGPGVLDTQYF	TGTGCCAGCAGGTCCCCGGGACTAGCGGGGGGGCCGGGGGTGTTAGATACGCAGTATTTT
TRBD1	TRBV6-5	TRBJ1-1	few	CASSRQGAITEAFF	TGTGCCAGCAGTAGACAGGGGGCGATAACTGAAGCTTTCTTT
-	TRBV7-2	TRBJ1-2	-	CASSSEGTRLGYGYTF	TGTGCCAGCAGCTCGGAGGGGACCAGGCTCGGCTATGGCTACACCTTC
TRBD1	TRBV19	TRBJ2-4	-	CASSIRLHRPGQVGLAKNIQYF	TGTGCCAGTAGTATCCGCCTTCACCGTCCGGGACAGGTTGGGTTAGCCAAAAACATTCAGTACTTC
TRBD1	TRBV5-5	TRBJ1-2	once	CASSPRTGGATDYGYTF	TGTGCCAGCAGCCCGAGGACAGGGGGCGCAACGGACTATGGCTACACCTTC
-	TRBV5-1	TRBJ2-7	-	CASKQEFGEQYF	TGCGCCAGCAAACAGGAATTCGGCGAGCAGTACTTC
TRBD1	TRBV11-2	TRBJ1-6	-	CASSAGQGYSPLHF	TGTGCCAGCAGCGCGGGACAGGGTTATTCACCCCTCCACTTT
TRBD2	TRBV28	TRBJ2-3	-	CASSTTSGGTDTQYF	TGTGCCAGCAGTACCACTAGCGGGGGCACAGATACGCAGTATTTT
-	TRBV3-1/TRBV3-2	TRBJ2-3	-	CASSLRQSIHTQYF	TGTGCCAGCAGCCTCAGGCAGTCGATACATACGCAGTATTTT
-	TRBV2	TRBJ2-2	-	CASRAGVANTGELFF	TGTGCCAGCAGGGCAGGGGTGGCGAACACCGGGGAGCTGTTTTTT
TRBD1	TRBV29-1	TRBJ2-4	-	CSVRQGAAITAKNIQYF	TGCAGCGTCCGACAGGGGGCAGCAATTACGGCCAAAAACATTCAGTACTTC
TRBD1	TRBV19	TRBJ1-1	few	CASSPQGMAEAFF	TGTGCCAGTAGTCCACAGGGGATGGCCGAAGCTTTCTTT
TRBD1	TRBV28	TRBJ1-1	-	CASSLPTGLGNTEAFF	TGTGCCAGCAGTCTTCCGACAGGGTTAGGGAACACTGAAGCTTTCTTT
-	TRBV5-5	TRBJ2-1	-	CASSGPGQGLYNEQFF	TGTGCCAGCAGCGGACCAGGCCAGGGGCTATACAATGAGCAGTTCTTC
TRBD2	TRBV29-1	TRBJ2-1	-	CSVIDRLAGEKFREQFF	TGCAGCGTGATTGATCGTCTAGCGGGGGAAAAATTCAGGGAGCAGTTCTTC
-	TRBV11-2	TRBJ1-2	-	CASSLVNSYYGYTF	TGTGCCAGCAGCTTAGTGAACAGCTACTATGGCTACACCTTC
TRBD1	TRBV16	TRBJ1-2	-	CASSQDRGAGYTF	TGTGCCAGCAGCCAAGACAGGGGTGCCGGCTACACCTTC
TRBD1	TRBV7-6	TRBJ2-5	few	CASSLAGTGTHDEETQYF	TGTGCCAGCAGCTTAGCGGGGACAGGGACGCACGACGAAGAGACCCAGTACTTC
TRBD1	TRBV4-1	TRBJ2-1	-	CASSLGQGAVKEQFF	TGCGCCAGCAGCCTGGGACAGGGGGCGGTCAAAGAGCAGTTCTTC
-	TRBV4-1	TRBJ2-7	-	CASSQYREGIYEQYF	TGCGCCAGCAGCCAATACAGGGAAGGTATATACGAGCAGTACTTC
TRBD1	TRBV28	TRBJ1-2	few	CASSLGTETRNYGYTF	TGTGCCAGCAGTTTGGGGACAGAAACTAGGAACTATGGCTACACCTTC
-	TRBV12-3/TRBV12-4	TRBJ2-1	-	CASSTSGNEQFF	TGTGCCAGCAGCACATCGGGGAATGAGCAGTTCTTC
-	TRBV30	TRBJ2-5	-	CAWSVGGLQETQYF	TGTGCCTGGAGTGTTGGAGGGTTACAAGAGACCCAGTACTTC